This record covers a single TCR beta chain. The antigen is unknown. This sample stems from a study of cytomegalovirus exposure and HLA in healthy donors. Both 60 Vbeta primers and 13 Jbeta primers went into the PCR. This table comes from immunoSEQ multiplex PCR, and its TCRdb copy is limited to in-frame clones, with some not included. The table records about 76,000 clones, about four fifths of them present only once. Each donor was healthy, and each was a bone marrow donor. Trimming took off 5 bases at V and 0 bases at J, with 10 bases between the two ends. Germline V CDR1 and CDR2: SNHLY, FYNNEI. This CDR3 spans 14 amino acids. Study-wide results and limits: As a later analysis showed, a missense DCLRE1C variant was linked to trimming of TCR beta V- and J-genes. The presence/absence work took it that sequencing depth was about the same across donors.

V and J are TRBV2 and TRBJ1-2; D call uncertain. This clonotype was obtained from a woman in her twenties or thirties in good health and CMV-seronegative. The sample comprised PBMCs. As DNA, the CDR3 is TGTGCCAGCAGTAGAAGGGAGTCTAACTATGGCTACACCTTC. Translation gives CASSRRESNYGYTF.